Each of the 13 T cell receptor beta chains below was sequenced from the same sample in a study of T cell responses to AZD1222 COVID-19 vaccine. Clones were sequenced by immunoSEQ multiplex PCR, and TCRdb holds only the in-frame ones, with some missing. The sample includes roughly 120,000 clones, approximately 90% seen only once; the top ten take approximately 7.1%. This specimen consisted of peripheral blood, obtained 28 days after the second AZD1222 dose. The source of these receptors is an adult who received the AZD1222 COVID-19 vaccine.

The chain links TRBV12-3 or TRBV12-4 to TRBJ1-6, with a weak D call TRBD1 (5 bases). The CDR3 is 13 residues long. V was pared by 5 bases and J by 4 bases, with 6 bases between. The CDR3 coding sequence is TGTGCCAGCAGTCCAGGGTATAATTCACCCCTCCACTTT. Its translation is CASSPGYNSPLHF.

This chain links TRBV27 with TRBJ1-2; D may be TRBD1 (5 bases). Per the germline V gene, CDR1 is MNHEY and CDR2 is SMNVEV (reference sequence). The V and J ends lost 6 bases and 0 bases respectively, with 8 bases between them. This CDR3 is built from 13 residues. Written as DNA, the CDR3 is TGTGCCAGCAGGGGGGGAGCTAACTATGGCTACACCTTC. It codes for CASRGGANYGYTF.

This chain joins TRBV20-1 and TRBJ1-2; D is unresolved. The CDR3 spans 11 residues. Trimming removed 2 bases from V and 6 bases from J, with 7 bases in between. Germline CDR1 and CDR2: DFQATT and SNEGSKA (reference sequence). CDR3: CSARRADGYTF. The CDR3 region has the DNA TGCAGTGCTAGACGGGCAGATGGCTACACCTTC.

The chain combines TRBV28 with TRBJ2-7; possibly TRBD2 for D (7 bases). Trimming took off 6 bases at V and 3 bases at J, with 12 bases between the two ends. Germline V gene data show CDR1 as MDHEN and CDR2 as SYDVKM. The CDR3 contains 13 residues. DNA of the CDR3: TGTGCCAGCAGCGGGGGGCTAAACTACGAGCAGTACTTC. It yields the protein CASSGGLNYEQYF.

This rearrangement joins TRBV11-3 to TRBJ1-4, with D hard to call. The germline V gene has CDR1 SGHNT and CDR2 YENEEA. V was shortened by 5 bases and J by 6 bases, with 13 bases between the two germline ends. This CDR3 has 14 residues. The CDR3 region is CASSPDRADEKLFF. The CDR3 DNA follows: TGTGCCAGCAGCCCCGACCGGGCCGATGAAAAACTGTTTTTT. The full variable domain, rest sourced from reference TRBV11-3 and TRBJ1-4, is EAGVVQSPRYKIIEKKQPVAFWCNPISGHNTLYWYLQNLGQGPELLIRYENEEAVDDSQLPKDRFSAERLKGVDSTLKIQPAELGDSAVYLCASSPDRADEKLFFGSGTQLSVL.

V and J are TRBV18 and TRBJ1-2; a possible D gene is TRBD1 (6 bases). V was clipped by 2 bases and J by 6 bases, with 16 bases between them. The germline V gene encodes CDR1 KGHSH and CDR2 LQKENI. This CDR3 region has 15 residues. CDR3 nucleotides: TGTGCCAGCTCACCAGGGACACATGGGGAGCATGGCTACACCTTC. Translation gives CASSPGTHGEHGYTF. Full variable domain (outside the CDR3, taken from reference TRBV18 and TRBJ1-2): NAGVMQNPRHLVRRRGQEARLRCSPMKGHSHVYWYRQLPEEGLKFMVYLQKENIIDESGMPKERFSAEFPKEGPSILRIQQVVRGDSAAYFCASSPGTHGEHGYTFGSGTRLTVV.

The rearrangement links TRBV4-1 to TRBJ1-3; a possible D gene is TRBD1 (5 bases). The CDR3 contains 14 residues. V lost 4 bases to trimming and J lost 2 bases, with 9 bases between them. The germline V gene encodes CDR1 MGHRA and CDR2 YSYEKL. The CDR3 DNA follows: TGCGCCAGCAGCCCAGGGATCGCTGGAAACACCATATATTTT. This gives the protein CASSPGIAGNTIYF.

V usage is TRBV7-9 and J usage is TRBJ2-7; D is possibly TRBD1 (8 bases). CDR3 length: 14 amino acids. V lost 8 bases to trimming and J lost 6 bases, with 20 bases between them. CDR1 is SEHNR and CDR2 is FQNEAQ in the germline V gene (reference sequence). As DNA, the CDR3 is TGTGCCAGCCACCCTGGACAGGGCGGGGGCGAGCAGTACTTC. The encoded protein is CASHPGQGGGEQYF.

The rearrangement uses TRBV4-1 and TRBJ2-3; D gene unclear. In germline, CDR1 is MGHRA, CDR2 YSYEKL. The CDR3 spans 14 residues. The V end was cut by 2 bases, the J end by 2 bases, with 8 bases between. CDR3 in DNA: TGCGCCAGCAGCCAAACCCCGGTCACAGATACGCAGTATTTT. It translates to CASSQTPVTDTQYF.

The chain is built from TRBV27 and TRBJ2-7; the D gene is possibly TRBD2 (7 bases). V shed 3 bases and J shed 4 bases, with 13 bases lying between them. The CDR3 totals 14 residues. Germline CDR1 reads MNHEY; CDR2 reads SMNVEV (reference sequence). This chain's CDR3 is CASSFGGGGYEQYF. The CDR3 DNA follows: TGTGCCAGCAGTTTTGGGGGAGGGGGGTACGAGCAGTACTTC.

The chain links TRBV5-5 to TRBJ2-1; 13 bases align to TRBD2. V lost 4 bases and J lost 2; bases outside the gene matches: 3. In germline, CDR1 is SGHKS, CDR2 YYEKEE (reference sequence). CDR3 length: 16 amino acids. DNA of the CDR3: TGTGCCAGCAGCCCAACTAGCGGGAGGGCCTACAATGAGCAGTTCTTC. Translated: CASSPTSGRAYNEQFF.

V and J are TRBV27 and TRBJ1-1; D gene ambiguous. Trimming shortened V by 5 bases and J by 4 bases, and 14 bases separated the two germline ends. The CDR3 runs 14 residues. CDR1 and CDR2 (germline): MNHEY, SMNVEV (reference sequence). CDR3 nucleotides: TGTGCCAGCAGTCAGACCGTCTGGGGCACTGAAGCTTTCTTT. Translated, it gives CASSQTVWGTEAFF.

V is TRBV15 and J is TRBJ2-6, with 12 bases that match TRBD1. Germline-derived CDR1 and CDR2 are LNHNV and YYDKDF (reference sequence). The CDR3 covers 18 residues. The V and J ends lost 3 bases and 2 bases, in that order; junction bases with no gene match: 5. This CDR3 is CATSRGQGASAGANVLTF. DNA for the CDR3: TGTGCCACCAGCAGGGGACAGGGGGCTTCGGCTGGGGCCAACGTCCTGACTTTC.